This T cell receptor (beta chain) was captured by sequencing in a study of T cell responses to AZD1222 COVID-19 vaccine. Study-level information: Pooling was applied to second doses at about 4 or about 12 weeks. Study findings and constraints: There were vaccine-associated CD4 TCRs across spike, dominant at 160-218 and 743-854.

CDR3 length: 14 amino acids. V trimming: 6 bases; J trimming: 10 bases; junction bases outside the gene matches: 16. Germline V lookup: CDR1 SQVTM, CDR2 ANQGSEA. This clone was seen only once. No antigen is known for it. Data came from immunoSEQ multiplex PCR; TCRdb stores just in-frame clones and leaves some out. The sample lists about 86,000 clones, roughly 80% seen once, with around a fifth in the top ten. The sequence came from an adult in good health. Sequenced material: peripheral blood, taken on day 0 of AZD1222 vaccination. This chain connects TRBV29-1 to TRBJ1-1, with 8 nucleotides matching TRBD1. As DNA, the CDR3 is TGCAGCGTCGTTACCGGGACAGGTACGTTCCGAGCTTTCTTT. It translates to CSVVTGTGTFRAFF. Combining the CDR3 with reference TRBV29-1 and TRBJ1-1 gives the whole variable domain SAVISQKPSRDICQRGTSLTIQCQVDSQVTMMFWYRQQPGQSLTLIATANQGSEATYESGFVIDKFPISRPNLTFSTLTVSNMSPEDSSIYLCSVVTGTGTFRAFFGQGTRLTVV.